This T cell receptor beta chain was recovered during a study of shared clonotypes between healthy human individuals. CD45RO-negative, CCR7-positively selected cells formed the naive CD8 fraction, excluding terminally differentiated effector memory CD45RA+ cells. Profiled with immunoSEQ multiplex PCR; TCRdb holds only in-frame clones, not every one. The sample holds about 1,800,000 clones, roughly 94% seen once. The CDR3 spans 15 residues. V lost 7 bases and J 3 bases, leaving 18 bases between the germline ends. Germline V gene data show CDR1 as SGDLS and CDR2 as YYNGEE. The chain couples TRBV9 to TRBJ2-3; D gene unclear. Material for sequencing was naive CD8+ T cells sorted from blood. The sequence was collected from a man between 18 and 29 years old in good health. The CDR3 DNA follows: TGTGCCAGCTCCACTGACTTAGGTTATACAGATACGCAGTATTTT. It specifies CASSTDLGYTDTQYF.